The clone carrying this T cell receptor beta chain was observed a few times. There are 14 residues in the CDR3. J was trimmed by 6 bases and V by 6 bases; bases with no gene match: 3. Germline loops: CDR1 SEHNR, CDR2 FQNEAQ (reference sequence). This sample is drawn from a study of blood T cell repertoires in COVID-19. Looking at the study overall: From the United States, Italy and Spain came samples of acute and convalescent COVID-19. Nucleic acid was either cDNA or gDNA, and it came from T cells, B-cell-depleted T cells, or PBMCs.

The Seattle patients joined while their infection was active and were tracked longitudinally afterward. Original handling: Amplifying reference gene primers gave estimates of nucleated cell counts. The repertoire was sequenced with immunoSEQ multiplex PCR; TCRdb's copy has only in-frame clones and lacks some. That table supplies the V and J calls and clone size; D and trimming were determined from the DNA. Among 250,000 to 400,000 clones listed, approximately 88% were seen once. The rearrangement links TRBV7-9 to TRBJ2-1; TRBD2 matches at 12 bases. The TCR was taken from a woman aged 30 to 39 with COVID-19, enrolled during active disease. The specimen was peripheral blood. Here the CDR3 DNA reads TGTGCCAGCAGAACTAGCGGGGGGCCCAATGAGCAGTTCTTC. This encodes CASRTSGGPNEQFF.